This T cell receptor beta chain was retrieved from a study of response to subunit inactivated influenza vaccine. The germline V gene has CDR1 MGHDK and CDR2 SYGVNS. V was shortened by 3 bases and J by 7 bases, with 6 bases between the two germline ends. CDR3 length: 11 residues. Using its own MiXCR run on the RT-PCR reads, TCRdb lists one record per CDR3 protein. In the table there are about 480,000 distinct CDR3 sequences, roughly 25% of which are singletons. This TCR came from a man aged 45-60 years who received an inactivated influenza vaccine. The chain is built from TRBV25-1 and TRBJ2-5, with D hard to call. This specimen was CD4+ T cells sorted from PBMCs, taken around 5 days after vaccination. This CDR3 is CASSDIRTQYF. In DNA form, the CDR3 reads TGTGCCAGCAGTGACATAAGGACCCAGTACTTC.